The 8 T cell receptor beta chains given below trace back to one sample, sequenced in a study of blood T cell repertoires in COVID-19. Libraries were prepared by immunoSEQ multiplex PCR; TCRdb keeps only in-frame clonotypes and omits some of them. The repertoire holds about 120,000 clones, with about 89% as singletons. Sequenced: peripheral blood. Source of these receptors: a man between 40 and 49 years old with acute or convalescent COVID-19.

The chain has TRBV9 and TRBJ2-1; 7 bases align to TRBD1. Germline assignment: CDR1 SGDLS and CDR2 YYNGEE. The junction had 16 bases not matched to a gene; V was cut back by 1 base and J by 6 bases. The CDR3 consists of 18 residues. CDR3 region: CASSVKGAVQSRGNEQFF. The DNA of the CDR3 is TGTGCCAGCAGCGTAAAGGGGGCGGTACAGAGTAGGGGCAATGAGCAGTTCTTC.

This chain connects TRBV5-1 to TRBJ1-3; tentative D call: TRBD1 (5 bases). Germline assignment: CDR1 SGHRS and CDR2 YFSETQ. There are 18 residues in the CDR3. V was trimmed by 4 bases and J by 0 bases, leaving 20 bases between them. CDR3 DNA: TGCGCCAGCAGCCCGGGGGTGAGGAGCGGCTACTCTGGAAACACCATATATTTT. Its translation: CASSPGVRSGYSGNTIYF.

The V and J genes are TRBV3-1 (or the pseudogene TRBV3-2) and TRBJ2-7; D is unresolved. Per germline, CDR1 LGHDT and CDR2 YNNKEL (reference sequence). CDR3 length: 15 amino acids. V lost 1 base, J lost 2 bases, and 12 bases lay in between. The DNA for the CDR3 is TGTGCCAGCAGCCAAGGGTACGGTCCTACCTACGAGCAGTACTTC. This gives the protein CASSQGYGPTYEQYF.

CDR3 in DNA: TGTGCCAGCAGCCCCAGCTGGGAAGCGGCTGAAAAACTGTTTTTT. Translating gives CASSPSWEAAEKLFF. The chain employs TRBV2 and TRBJ1-4; D is undetermined. V lost 6 bases and J 7 bases, leaving 18 bases between the germline ends. The germline gives CDR1 SNHLY, CDR2 FYNNEI. The CDR3 totals 15 residues.

The rearrangement uses TRBV6-5 and TRBJ2-5, with unresolved D. The CDR3 contains 11 residues. Germline V gene lookup returns CDR1 MNHEY and CDR2 SVGAGI. V was trimmed by 7 bases and J by 5 bases, leaving 8 bases between them. For the CDR3, the DNA is TGTGCCAGCACCTTTTCGGAGACCCAGTACTTC. Amino acids: CASTFSETQYF.

The CDR3 region is CASSETGDEQFF. CDR3 coding DNA: TGTGCCAGCAGTGAAACAGGGGATGAGCAGTTCTTC. The V gene is TRBV25-1, the J gene TRBJ2-1; 7 positions agree with TRBD1. The ends lost 2 bases at V and 8 bases at J; junction bases unmatched: 0. CDR1 MGHDK and CDR2 SYGVNS come from the germline V gene. This CDR3 region has 12 residues.

CDR3 amino acids: CASSLGLAGADTQYF. CDR3 coding DNA: TGCGCCAGCAGCTTGGGACTAGCGGGAGCAGATACGCAGTATTTT. V and J are TRBV5-1 and TRBJ2-3, with 12 nucleotides matching TRBD2. The CDR3 length is 15 residues. V lost 0 bases to trimming and J lost 4 bases; unmatched junction nucleotides: 0. The V gene's germline CDR1 is SGHRS and CDR2 YFSETQ.

The rearrangement links TRBV18 to TRBJ1-5; no reliable D call. V was pared by 3 bases and J by 3 bases, with 9 bases between. The CDR3 loop spans 14 amino acids. Germline V CDR1 and CDR2: KGHSH, LQKENI. The CDR3 coding sequence is TGTGCCAGCTCACCCCAAGCGGACAATCAGCCCCAGCATTTT. Encoded protein: CASSPQADNQPQHF.